These T cell receptor beta chains were read from a single sample in a study of molecular identifiers for immune sequencing clone quantification. TCRdb independently ran MiXCR on the PCR reads; one entry per CDR3 protein. The table has 90,000 or so distinct CDR3 sequences, about 21% seen once. Sequenced input: naive CD8+ T cells from blood, with Jurkat cell RNA spiked in. Every receptor here comes from a human donor in good health. Some libraries in this study had Jurkat cell RNA spiked in. CDR3s include the opening cysteine and the closing phenylalanine or tryptophan. A D gene is named only where the DNA matches it firmly. Clone size is stated in some rows and not others, as once, few, many or a class when expanded.

>TRBJ2-5|TRBV7-9|-|TRBD2|17
TGTGCCAGCAGCCCCGGGACTAGCGGGAGGAACCCACCGACCCAGTACTTC
CASSPGTSGRNPPTQYF
>TRBJ2-7|TRBV6-5|many|-|17
TGTGCCAGCAGTTACACGGACTGGAAACAACAGCCCTACGAGCAGTACTTC
CASSYTDWKQQPYEQYF
>TRBJ2-2|TRBV6-5|-|-|15
TGTGCCAGCAGTATTCTAGCGCCTAACACCGGGGAGCTGTTTTTT
CASSILAPNTGELFF
>TRBJ2-1|TRBV27|many|TRBD2|14
TGTGCCAGCAGTGCCGGGACTAGCATTAATGAGCAGTTCTTC
CASSAGTSINEQFF
>TRBJ2-7|TRBV28|many|-|12
TGTGCCAGCAGTTTGCCGAACTACGAGCAGTACTTC
CASSLPNYEQYF
>TRBJ1-5|TRBV30|few|TRBD1|13
TGTGCCTACTCGACAGGGGGTTATCAGCCCCAGCATTTT
CAYSTGGYQPQHF
>TRBJ2-1|TRBV6-5|few|TRBD2|15
TGTGCCAGCAGTTACGGAGCGGGAGGGTTCAATGAGCAGTTCTTC
CASSYGAGGFNEQFF
>TRBJ2-7|TRBV12-3/TRBV12-4|-|-|13
TGTGCCAGCAGTTTACTAGACTCCTACGAGCAGTACTTC
CASSLLDSYEQYF
>TRBJ1-1|TRBV6-1|few|-|17
TGTGCCAGCAGTGAACCCTTCGCGCAGGGCATGAACACTGAAGCTTTCTTT
CASSEPFAQGMNTEAFF
>TRBJ2-1|TRBV6-2/TRBV6-3|-|TRBD2|15
TGTGCCAGCAGTCTGGTGGCGGGAGCCTACAATGAGCAGTTCTTC
CASSLVAGAYNEQFF
>TRBJ2-3|TRBV27|few|-|13
TGTGCCAGCAGCCCATTAAACACAGATACGCAGTATTTT
CASSPLNTDTQYF
>TRBJ2-5|TRBV11-2|-|-|14
TGTGCCAGCAGCGCGAGCCCAGGACAAGAGACCCAGTACTTC
CASSASPGQETQYF
>TRBJ2-7|TRBV2|few|TRBD2|16
TGTGCCAGCAGTGAAGCTGTGGGACTAAGCTCCTACGAGCAGTACTTC
CASSEAVGLSSYEQYF
>TRBJ1-1|TRBV20-1|many|-|15
TGCAGTGCTAGAGACCCTACAGGGATGAACACTGAAGCTTTCTTT
CSARDPTGMNTEAFF
>TRBJ1-2|TRBV30|-|TRBD1|15
TGTGCCTGGAGCCCGGGACAGACTAAGGCCTATGGCTACACCTTC
CAWSPGQTKAYGYTF
>TRBJ2-7|TRBV27|many|TRBD1|14
TGTGCCAGCAGCCCCGGGACAGGGCACTACGAGCAGTACTTC
CASSPGTGHYEQYF
>TRBJ1-5|TRBV28|few|-|15
TGTGCCAGCAGCCCCGCTCACGAGGGGTTCCAGCCCCAGCATTTT
CASSPAHEGFQPQHF
>TRBJ2-7|TRBV25-1|many|-|16
TGTGCCAGCAGTGTGGGAAGACTCCATTTTTCCTACGAGCAGTACTTC
CASSVGRLHFSYEQYF